Listed below are T cell receptor beta chains from one sample, sequenced in a study of CD8 T cells in ankylosing spondylitis. From the 5' RACE reads, TCRdb called clonotypes with MiXCR, one entry per CDR3 protein. The data hold 200,000 or so distinct CDR3 sequences, with around a quarter observed a single time. Sequencing was performed on blood, either unsorted or a sorted T cell fraction (not recorded which). The receptor source for this set is a male donor with ankylosing spondylitis or in good health (not recorded which). Both conserved end residues are part of each CDR3. D genes are given only for firm matches. The size entry is marked missing in some rows and otherwise reads once, few, many or a size class.

v_gene	d_gene	abundance	j_gene	CDR3aa	CDR3nt
TRBV7-9	TRBD1	many	TRBJ2-1	CASSFRQGNEQFF	TGTGCCAGCAGCTTCCGACAGGGTAATGAGCAGTTCTTC
TRBV20-1	.	few	TRBJ2-1	CSARSLALPYNEQFF	TGCAGTGCTAGGAGTCTAGCACTCCCCTACAATGAGCAGTTCTTC
TRBV12-3/TRBV12-4	TRBD2	few	TRBJ2-1	CASAWLAGSYNEQFF	TGTGCCAGCGCATGGCTAGCGGGATCCTACAATGAGCAGTTCTTC
TRBV6-1	.	few	TRBJ2-7	CASSPRWESYEQYF	TGTGCCAGCAGCCCTAGATGGGAATCCTACGAGCAGTACTTC
TRBV20-1	.	few	TRBJ2-7	CSARAGPGTEQYF	TGCAGTGCTAGAGCGGGCCCGGGCACCGAGCAGTACTTC
TRBV20-1	.	many	TRBJ1-5	CSARITANQPQHF	TGCAGTGCTAGAATAACTGCCAATCAGCCCCAGCATTTT
TRBV24-1	.	few	TRBJ2-5	CATSDSGRETQYF	TGTGCCACCAGTGATTCCGGAAGAGAGACCCAGTACTTC
TRBV29-1	.	.	TRBJ2-5	CSATPGHLQETQYF	TGCAGCGCTACTCCGGGACACCTCCAAGAGACCCAGTACTTC
TRBV7-2	TRBD1	few	TRBJ2-7	CASSSRQGVGEQYF	TGTGCCAGCAGCTCGCGACAGGGAGTGGGCGAGCAGTACTTC
TRBV6-5	.	.	TRBJ2-3	CASSYGAADHTDTQYF	TGTGCCAGCAGTTACGGTGCCGCCGATCACACAGATACGCAGTATTTT
TRBV3-1	.	.	TRBJ1-5	CASSLGSVSNQPQHF	TGTGCCAGCAGCTTGGGCAGCGTTAGCAATCAGCCCCAGCATTTT
TRBV6-5	.	.	TRBJ2-1	CASSWGIQGGNEQFF	TGTGCCAGCAGTTGGGGGATCCAAGGGGGCAATGAGCAGTTCTTC
TRBV5-6	.	few	TRBJ1-1	CASSDTPNTEAFF	TGTGCCAGCAGCGATACACCGAACACTGAAGCTTTCTTT
TRBV4-2	TRBD2	.	TRBJ2-1	CASSQVGTSTGNEQFF	TGTGCCAGCAGCCAAGTCGGGACTAGCACTGGCAATGAGCAGTTCTTC
TRBV20-1	.	many	TRBJ2-3	CSPVKPGTDTQYF	TGCAGCCCGGTAAAGCCCGGCACAGATACGCAGTATTTT
TRBV5-5	.	many	TRBJ2-7	CASSATIGTQSYEQYF	TGTGCCAGCAGCGCTACGATCGGGACTCAGTCCTACGAGCAGTACTTC
TRBV20-1	TRBD2	few	TRBJ2-1	CSASKPSGAHNEQFF	TGCAGTGCTAGTAAGCCTAGCGGGGCACACAATGAGCAGTTCTTC
TRBV20-1	.	.	TRBJ2-3	CSARPGTVTSGGVSDTQYF	TGCAGTGCCAGACCTGGGACAGTAACTAGCGGAGGGGTGTCAGATACGCAGTATTTT
TRBV20-1	.	many	TRBJ1-5	CSARDPGWDNQPQHF	TGCAGTGCTAGAGATCCCGGGTGGGATAATCAGCCCCAGCATTTT
TRBV5-1	.	many	TRBJ2-1	CASSAGLPGHEQFF	TGCGCCAGCAGCGCGGGACTCCCAGGCCATGAGCAGTTCTTC
TRBV20-1	.	.	TRBJ2-7	CSARDGGLSSYEQYF	TGCAGTGCTAGAGATGGGGGGCTAAGCTCCTACGAGCAGTACTTC
TRBV20-1	.	.	TRBJ2-5	CSATRDYQETQYF	TGCAGTGCTACCCGGGACTACCAAGAGACCCAGTACTTC
TRBV11-2	.	many	TRBJ2-5	CASSLDLQETQYF	TGTGCCAGCAGCTTAGACTTGCAAGAGACCCAGTACTTC
TRBV6-2/TRBV6-3	.	many	TRBJ1-1	CASREYRGRMNTEAFF	TGTGCCAGCAGGGAGTACCGGGGAAGGATGAACACTGAAGCTTTCTTT
TRBV5-1	TRBD1	.	TRBJ1-1	CASNDPGTANTEAFF	TGCGCCAGCAACGACCCCGGGACAGCGAACACTGAAGCTTTCTTT
TRBV7-3	TRBD2	many	TRBJ2-7	CASSKLAGGYEQYF	TGTGCCAGCAGCAAACTAGCGGGAGGTTACGAGCAGTACTTC
TRBV18	.	many	TRBJ2-7	CASSPDSFSEQYF	TGTGCCAGCTCCCCGGACAGTTTTAGCGAGCAGTACTTC
TRBV29-1	.	.	TRBJ2-7	CSARGSYEQYF	TGCAGCGCCCGCGGTTCGTACGAGCAGTACTTC
TRBV20-1	.	few	TRBJ2-1	CSARDRGSSYNEQFF	TGCAGTGCTAGAGATCGAGGGAGCTCCTACAATGAGCAGTTCTTC
TRBV20-1	TRBD1	many	TRBJ1-5	CSASGTAHSNQPQHF	TGCAGTGCCAGCGGGACAGCTCATAGCAATCAGCCCCAGCATTTT
TRBV9	.	many	TRBJ2-5	CASSVQAGRQQETQYF	TGTGCCAGCAGCGTACAGGCTGGACGACAGCAAGAGACCCAGTACTTC
TRBV4-1	.	many	TRBJ1-1	CASSQPGGGPGWGTTEAFF	TGCGCCAGCAGCCAACCTGGCGGGGGGCCCGGTTGGGGCACCACTGAAGCTTTCTTT
TRBV6-5	.	few	TRBJ2-3	CASSYWRSSTDTQYF	TGTGCCAGCAGTTACTGGAGGTCTAGCACAGATACGCAGTATTTT
TRBV7-2	.	.	TRBJ2-7	CASSLNGRAYEQYF	TGTGCCAGCAGCTTAAACGGACGAGCCTACGAGCAGTACTTC
TRBV20-1	TRBD1	.	TRBJ2-7	CSAPKGQGPYEQYF	TGCAGTGCCCCGAAGGGACAGGGACCCTACGAGCAGTACTTC